Shown below are 2 T cell receptor beta chains from a single sample sequenced in a study of response to subunit inactivated influenza vaccine. TCRdb recomputed calls from the RT-PCR reads with MiXCR, one row per CDR3 protein. The repertoire holds 700,000 to 900,000 distinct CDR3 sequences, with 21% as singletons. The sample in question was PBMCs from blood, obtained roughly 5 days after vaccination. The receptors were gathered from a man in his fifties who received an inactivated influenza vaccine.

This clonotype was found a few times. The chain uses TRBV5-5 and TRBJ2-6; 8 bases are a match to TRBD1. Germline CDR1 and CDR2: SGHKS and YYEKEE (reference sequence). CDR3 length: 18 residues. Trimming removed 4 bases from V and 0 bases from J; junction bases left unmatched: 9. The CDR3 reads CASSPTGALLSGANVLTF. CDR3 in DNA: TGTGCCAGCAGCCCGACAGGGGCTCTTCTCTCTGGGGCCAACGTCCTGACTTTC.

This clonotype was recorded at least ten times. The CDR3 sequence: CASSVWDAGRSYEQYF. Written as DNA, the CDR3 is TGTGCCAGCAGTGTCTGGGACGCAGGTCGTTCCTACGAGCAGTACTTC. This chain joins TRBV25-1 and TRBJ2-7; D may be TRBD1 or TRBD2 (5 bases each). Germline V gives CDR1 MGHDK, CDR2 SYGVNS. This CDR3 is 16 amino acids long. The germline V and J ends were trimmed by 4 bases and 1 base, with 17 bases remaining between them.